These 13 T cell receptor beta chains were all obtained from the same sample, sequenced in a study of breast tumors, draining lymph nodes, adjacent tissues. Axillary draining lymph nodes of breast cancer patients supplied the node samples. TCRdb analysed the multiplex PCR reads with MiXCR anew, one entry per CDR3 protein. Of tens of thousands of distinct CDR3 sequences in the sample, around 20% were seen once. The specimen sequenced was axillary lymph node tissue. These receptors came from a female donor with breast cancer. Some clones in this sample may be carry-over from other donors' samples.

In its sample, this clonotype was seen many times. J is TRBJ2-1 and V is TRBV6-2 or TRBV6-3; no firm D call. Trimming removed 0 bases from V and 1 base from J, with 10 bases in between. Germline CDR1 MNHEY, CDR2 SVGEGT. The CDR3 has 16 amino acids. The chain's CDR3 is CASSYSVGWSYNEQFF. In nucleotides, the CDR3 is TGTGCCAGCAGTTACTCAGTAGGGTGGTCCTACAATGAGCAGTTCTTC.

The chain is built from TRBV25-1 and TRBJ1-4, with D possibly being TRBD1 (5 bases). Deletions cut 8 bases from V and 8 bases from J, with 18 bases between. CDR3 length: 14 residues. Germline V CDR1 and CDR2: MGHDK, SYGVNS. CDR3 coding DNA: TGTGCCAGCGGAGATACAGGATCGAGCGAAAAACTGTTTTTT. Encoded protein: CASGDTGSSEKLFF.

This rearrangement joins TRBV7-9 to TRBJ2-1; no clear D. Trimming pared 5 bases from V and 8 bases from J, leaving 13 bases between. Germline V lookup: CDR1 SEHNR, CDR2 FQNEAQ (reference sequence). This CDR3 contains 13 residues. The CDR3 DNA follows: TGTGCCAGCAGCAAAACGGCAGGATATGAGCAGTTCTTC. Translation: CASSKTAGYEQFF.

This clonotype came up many times. V usage is TRBV7-2 and J usage is TRBJ2-2; tentatively, D is TRBD1 (5 bases). The CDR3 consists of 15 residues. Germline-derived CDR1 and CDR2 are SGHTA and FQGNSA. V lost 5 bases and J 1 base, leaving 11 bases between the germline ends. CDR3 in amino acids: CASSTDSLNTGELFF. The DNA of the CDR3 is TGTGCCAGCAGCACCGACAGCTTGAACACCGGGGAGCTGTTTTTT. Combining the CDR3 with reference TRBV7-2 and TRBJ2-2 gives the whole variable domain GAGVSQSPSNKVTEKGKDVELRCDPISGHTALYWYRQSLGQGLEFLIYFQGNSAPDKSGLPSDRFSAERTGGSVSTLTIQRTQQEDSAVYLCASSTDSLNTGELFFGEGSRLTVL.

This clonotype has a count of ten or more. V gene TRBV5-1 combines with J gene TRBJ2-3; 12 bases agree with TRBD1. The junction had 9 bases not matched to a gene; V was cut back by 4 bases and J by 6 bases. The V gene's germline CDR1 is SGHRS and CDR2 YFSETQ. The CDR3 is 16 residues long. The CDR3 loop reads CASSGGTGGAKDTQYF. CDR3 nucleotides: TGCGCCAGCAGCGGAGGGACAGGGGGCGCAAAGGATACGCAGTATTTT.

This clonotype was seen repeatedly, ten times or more. The V call is TRBV28, the J call TRBJ2-7; TRBD2 matches at 10 bases. V dropped 7 bases and J dropped 3; count of bases not matched to a gene: 9. This CDR3 is built from 15 residues. The germline CDR1 and CDR2 sequences are MDHEN and SYDVKM. This CDR3 is CASISVAGGVYEQYF. As DNA, the CDR3 is TGTGCCAGCATCTCGGTAGCGGGAGGCGTCTACGAGCAGTACTTC. Full variable domain (missing parts from reference TRBV28 and TRBJ2-7): DVKVTQSSRYLVKRTGEKVFLECVQDMDHENMFWYRQDPGLGLRLIYFSYDVKMKEKGDIPEGYSVSREKKERFSLILESASTNQTSMYLCASISVAGGVYEQYFGPGTRLTVT.

This clonotype was counted at least ten times. V usage is TRBV14 and J usage is TRBJ2-7; D might be TRBD2 (6 bases). CDR1 and CDR2 (germline): SGHDN, FVKESK. This CDR3 has 16 residues. V was trimmed by 0 bases and J by 6 bases, leaving 18 bases between them. CDR3 sequence reads: CASSQELPSLGGEQYF. In DNA form, the CDR3 reads TGTGCCAGCAGCCAAGAATTACCTTCGCTGGGGGGCGAGCAGTACTTC.

In its sample, this clonotype was seen many times. The V call is TRBV6-2 or TRBV6-3, the J call TRBJ2-7; 8 bases match TRBD2. Germline assignment: CDR1 MNHEY and CDR2 SVGEGT. The CDR3 contains 14 residues. J lost 7 bases, V lost 10 bases, and 15 bases had no gene match. CDR3 residues: CATSSPGLVWEQYF. The CDR3 nucleotides are TGTGCCACCAGCTCACCGGGACTAGTGTGGGAGCAGTACTTC.

This clonotype has a count of ten or more. V is TRBV2 and J is TRBJ1-3; unclear D gene. CDR1 is SNHLY, CDR2 FYNNEI, per germline. V was pared by 6 bases and J by 6 bases, with 15 bases between. CDR3 length equals 14 residues. The CDR3 here is CASRSQSVLNTIYF. DNA of the CDR3: TGTGCCAGCAGATCGCAGTCGGTGTTAAACACCATATATTTT.

This clonotype was observed at least ten times. The rearrangement links TRBV6-1 to TRBJ2-7, with D perhaps matching TRBD2 (5 bases). The CDR3 totals 15 residues. Germline CDR1 is MNHNS and CDR2 is SASEGT. Trimming removed 4 bases from V and 5 bases from J, with 18 bases in between. The DNA of the CDR3 is TGTGCCAGCAGTGGGATGACTATCCTACCCAACGAGCAGTACTTC. Translation gives CASSGMTILPNEQYF.

To note about this clonotype: A much larger clone is a single base away; this may be a read error. Lacking the conserved final phenylalanine or tryptophan, this CDR3 likely reflects a read error. The chain has TRBV5-4 and TRBJ2-7, with a tentative D call TRBD1 (6 bases). The CDR3 spans 13 residues. Germline-derived CDR1 and CDR2 are SGHNT and YYREEE (reference sequence). The V end was cut by 10 bases, the J end by 4 bases, with 18 bases between. CDR3 in DNA: TGTGCCTCAACCCGGGACACTGCGTACGAGCAGTACCTC. Amino acid sequence: CASTRDTAYEQYL.

At least ten counts were recorded for this clonotype. The genes are TRBV7-9 and TRBJ2-1; 16 positions match TRBD2. The CDR3 is 16 residues long. The trim removed 4 bases at V and 7 bases at J, leaving 4 bases unmatched. CDR1 is SEHNR, CDR2 FQNEAQ, per germline (reference sequence). The CDR3 protein is CASSSPGLAGGNEQFF. In nucleotides, the CDR3 is TGTGCCAGCAGCTCACCGGGACTAGCGGGAGGGAATGAGCAGTTCTTC.

Many counts were recorded for this clonotype. The V gene is TRBV6-1, the J gene TRBJ2-2, with 9 positions matching TRBD1. The CDR3 length is 17 residues. Per germline, CDR1 MNHNS and CDR2 SASEGT. The junction had 5 bases not matched to a gene; V was cut back by 0 bases and J by 3 bases. The CDR3 nucleotides read TGTGCCAGCAGTGAAGCAGCAGGACAGGGGTACACCGGGGAGCTGTTTTTT. Its protein product is CASSEAAGQGYTGELFF.